The 18 T cell receptor beta chains reported below all come from one sample, sequenced in a study of T-cell memory formation after mild COVID-19. TCRdb itself ran the 5' RACE reads through MiXCR, one entry per CDR3 protein. This sample carries tens of thousands of distinct CDR3 sequences, around 6.1% of them seen once, and the ten largest clones take 0.8% to 1%. The specimen was PBMCs or a T cell subset sorted from them (not recorded which). All receptors come from an adult who had mild COVID-19 (a few samples of this study predate the infection). Cell type and time point are not known.

This clonotype was observed a few times. The V gene is TRBV3-1, the J gene TRBJ2-5; no definite D call. The V and J ends lost 4 bases and 2 bases respectively, with 11 bases between them. The CDR3 is 14 residues long. Germline V gene lookup returns CDR1 LGHDT and CDR2 YNNKEL (reference sequence). CDR3: CASSRSWTQETQYF. For the CDR3, the DNA is TGTGCCAGCAGCCGCTCCTGGACGCAAGAGACCCAGTACTTC.

About this clonotype: A much bigger clone sits one base away, suggesting this may be a read error. The chain combines TRBV5-1 with TRBJ1-2; tentative D call: TRBD1 (5 bases). The V gene lost 4 bases and the J gene lost 5 bases, with 15 bases spanning the gap. Germline CDR1 reads SGHRS; CDR2 reads YFSETQ. The CDR3 loop spans 14 amino acids. CDR3 DNA sequence: TGCGCCAGCAGCCCTGGGGGGACTTATTATGGCTACACCTTC. This gives the protein CASSPGGTYYGYTF.

This clonotype was detected many times. The chain recombines TRBV5-1 with TRBJ2-5; 8 bases are a match to TRBD2. Per the germline V gene, CDR1 is SGHRS and CDR2 is YFSETQ. CDR3 length: 16 amino acids. Trimming cost V 2 bases and J 4 bases; bases outside gene matches: 10. CDR3 residues: CASSLSLSGGGETQYF. The CDR3 region has the DNA TGCGCCAGCAGCTTATCCCTCAGCGGGGGTGGAGAGACCCAGTACTTC.

This clonotype was seen many times. The chain carries TRBV2 and TRBJ2-6, with TRBD2 matching 7 bases. Germline trimming cut 7 bases from V and 4 bases from J; bases unmatched to any gene: 4. The germline V gene encodes CDR1 SNHLY and CDR2 FYNNEI. This CDR3 is 14 amino acids long. The CDR3 protein is CASKAGVGANVLTF. The CDR3 bases are TGTGCCAGCAAGGCGGGGGTCGGGGCCAACGTCCTGACTTTC.

In its sample, this clonotype was seen many times. V and J are TRBV7-2 and TRBJ2-7; TRBD2 matches at 10 bases. V shed 5 bases and J 6 bases; nucleotides not matched to a gene: 10. CDR1 and CDR2 (germline): SGHTA, FQGNSA. This CDR3 is 15 amino acids long. The CDR3 is CASSPWQREGSEQYF. The CDR3 DNA follows: TGTGCCAGCAGCCCCTGGCAGCGGGAGGGCTCCGAGCAGTACTTC.

This clonotype was counted a few times. This rearrangement joins TRBV4-2 to TRBJ1-6; D remains unclear. The V and J ends lost 0 bases and 0 bases respectively, with 9 bases between them. From germline, CDR1 is LGHNA and CDR2 YNFKEQ. CDR3 size: 17 residues. CDR3: CASSQDPPASYNSPLHF. The CDR3, as DNA: TGTGCCAGCAGCCAAGATCCCCCGGCCTCCTATAATTCACCCCTCCACTTT.

Ten or more counts support this clonotype. This chain links TRBV5-1 with TRBJ2-1, with D hard to call. Deletions cut 5 bases from V and 0 bases from J, with 12 bases between. Germline-derived CDR1 and CDR2 are SGHRS and YFSETQ. The CDR3 runs to 15 residues. The CDR3 nucleotides read TGCGCCAGCAGAACTAATAGATTCTCCTACAATGAGCAGTTCTTC. Amino acid sequence: CASRTNRFSYNEQFF. The full variable domain, completed using reference TRBV5-1 and TRBJ2-1, is KAGVTQTPRYLIKTRGQQVTLSCSPISGHRSVSWYQQTPGQGLQFLFEYFSETQRNKGNFPGRFSGRQFSNSRSEMNVSTLELGDSALYLCASRTNRFSYNEQFFGPGTRLTVL.

There are many counts of this clonotype. This rearrangement joins TRBV5-1 to TRBJ1-1; TRBD1 aligns across 7 bases. The CDR3 totals 16 residues. J gave up 1 base and V 0 bases, and 6 bases lay outside the gene matches. CDR1 and CDR2 from the germline V gene are SGHRS and YFSETQ. CDR3 in DNA: TGCGCCAGCAGCTTGGCAAAGACAGGGACGAACACTGAAGCTTTCTTT. Amino acid sequence: CASSLAKTGTNTEAFF.

In its sample, this clonotype was seen many times. The rearrangement uses TRBV5-1 and TRBJ2-6, with 7 bases identical to TRBD2. The CDR3 totals 18 residues. V trimming: 5 bases; J trimming: 4 bases; junction bases outside the gene matches: 15. Germline CDR1 reads SGHRS; CDR2 reads YFSETQ. CDR3 DNA sequence: TGCGCCAGCAGTCCCGGACTAGGAGGCAGTCTGGGGGCCAACGTCCTGACTTTC. This encodes CASSPGLGGSLGANVLTF.

This clonotype was seen a few times. The chain links TRBV7-3 to TRBJ2-5; the D is unclear. CDR3 length: 15 amino acids. Germline-derived CDR1 and CDR2 are SGHTA and FQGTGA. Trimming removed 5 bases from V and 5 bases from J, with 18 bases in between. CDR3 residues: CASSPSLVVGETQYF. CDR3 sequence (DNA): TGTGCCAGCAGCCCGAGCTTGGTAGTGGGGGAGACCCAGTACTTC.

In this sample, this clonotype turned up many times. The CDR3 spells CASSESSGNTIYF. DNA of the CDR3: TGCGCCAGCAGTGAGAGCTCTGGAAACACCATATATTTT. The chain couples TRBV5-1 to TRBJ1-3, with D unresolved. V was cut by 5 bases and J by 0 bases, with 6 bases left in between. The germline V gene encodes CDR1 SGHRS and CDR2 YFSETQ. The CDR3 is made up of 13 amino acids.

The chain employs TRBV6-5 and TRBJ1-2; D ambiguous. In germline, CDR1 is MNHEY, CDR2 SVGAGI. Trimming cost V 5 bases and J 4 bases, with 14 bases left between them. This CDR3 has 14 residues. The CDR3 region has the DNA TGTGCCAGCAGTCCAGGAGCCGGGCCCTATGGCTACACCTTC. It yields the protein CASSPGAGPYGYTF.

The chain carries TRBV5-1 and TRBJ1-2; 9 bases are a match to TRBD1. This CDR3 spans 17 amino acids. Per germline, CDR1 SGHRS and CDR2 YFSETQ. V was pared by 3 bases and J by 4 bases, with 13 bases of the junction left unmatched. CDR3 nucleotide sequence: TGCGCCAGCAGCTCGGGACAGGGAGGCGCGGTACTCTATGGCTACACCTTC. Translating it yields CASSSGQGGAVLYGYTF.

This clonotype was counted many times. The chain joins TRBV7-8 to TRBJ2-2; a weak D match, TRBD1 (5 bases). The V and J ends lost 5 bases and 0 bases respectively, with 16 bases between them. The CDR3 runs 17 residues. Germline V lookup: CDR1 SGHVS, CDR2 FQNEAQ. CDR3 DNA: TGTGCCAGCAGCACCCAGCTACAGGCGTCGAACACCGGGGAGCTGTTTTTT. It specifies CASSTQLQASNTGELFF.

This clonotype was detected ten times or more. The chain employs TRBV12-3 or TRBV12-4 and TRBJ2-7, with 7 bases matching TRBD2. The J segment lost 0 bases and the V segment lost 0 bases, leaving 5 bases of the junction unmatched. The CDR3 runs 16 residues. CDR3 residues: CASSLARGGSSYEQYF. DNA for the CDR3: TGTGCCAGCAGTTTAGCAAGGGGAGGGTCCTCCTACGAGCAGTACTTC.

This clonotype was observed at least ten times. The gene calls are TRBV7-2 and TRBJ2-7; 8 positions agree with TRBD1. Germline values: CDR1 SGHTA, CDR2 FQGNSA. Losses at the gene ends were 4 bases for V and 3 bases for J; bases not matched to a gene: 2. The CDR3 has 13 amino acids. CDR3 coding DNA: TGTGCCAGCAGCTGGGGACAGGTCTACGAGCAGTACTTC. It encodes CASSWGQVYEQYF. Full variable domain (outside the CDR3, taken from reference TRBV7-2 and TRBJ2-7): GAGVSQSPSNKVTEKGKDVELRCDPISGHTALYWYRQSLGQGLEFLIYFQGNSAPDKSGLPSDRFSAERTGGSVSTLTIQRTQQEDSAVYLCASSWGQVYEQYFGPGTRLTVT.

This CDR3 reads CASSLRTGVGMTRIEAFF. CDR3 DNA: TGTGCCAGCAGCTTAAGGACAGGGGTTGGCATGACGAGAATTGAAGCTTTCTTT. The J gene is TRBJ1-1, the V gene TRBV7-2, with 9 bases identical to TRBD1. Germline-derived CDR1 and CDR2 are SGHTA and FQGNSA. The trim removed 2 bases at V and 7 bases at J, leaving 17 bases unmatched. This CDR3 has 18 residues.

This clonotype has just a few counts. The genes are TRBV7-6 and TRBJ1-4, with D perhaps TRBD1 (6 bases). With 3 bases removed from V and 8 bases from J, the gap between germline ends came to 10 bases. The V gene's germline CDR1 is SGHVS and CDR2 FNYEAQ. This CDR3 region has 13 residues. CDR3 DNA: TGTGCCAGCAGCTTCAGGGGAGGCGAAAAACTGTTTTTT. It translates to CASSFRGGEKLFF.